The clone carrying this TCR beta chain appeared a few times. No antigen is known for it. This CDR3 region has 19 residues. Trimming removed 4 bases at V and 2 bases at J, with 26 bases between. Germline CDR1 reads LGHNA; CDR2 reads YSLEER. It was RNA transcripts that yielded the amplified TCR beta CDR3 regions. The HTBI primer set served for first-round RT-PCR of the TCR CDR3. TCRdb re-analysed the multiplex PCR reads in MiXCR, keeping a single row per CDR3 protein. Of a few hundred thousand distinct CDR3 sequences in the sample, about 15% were seen once. This entry comes from a study of T cells in Graves' hyperthyroidism and ophthalmopathy. Study-wide results and caveats: Patients with ophthalmopathy were separated from those with stable hyperthyroidism by a 13 V-J model. The model's output predicted ophthalmopathy at a median of around 6.9 months prior to onset.

Thyroid ultrasound, orbital computed tomography, clinical symptoms, and serum thyroxine and TRAb underpinned diagnoses. The authors took PBMCs from over 8.5 ml fresh peripheral blood. The sequencing sample was made of blood. The clonotype originates from a woman aged 18-35 years with Graves' ophthalmopathy. The chain employs TRBV4-3 and TRBJ1-1; D gene unclear. The CDR3 protein is CASSLTHLGLIFKNTEAFF. The CDR3 coding sequence is TGCGCCAGCAGCCTAACTCATCTTGGGCTGATTTTTAAAAACACTGAAGCTTTCTTT.